These 20 T cell receptor beta chains originate from one sample sequenced in a study of shared clonotypes between healthy human individuals. Method: immunoSEQ multiplex PCR; TCRdb's copy keeps in-frame clones and lacks some. This sample has 1.4 million or so clones, with approximately 98.5% found just once. Material for sequencing was naive CD4+ T cells sorted from blood. Stated subset: CD45RA+ positively selected. These TCRs come from a man aged 25 to 40 in good health.

V gene TRBV28 combines with J gene TRBJ2-3; possibly TRBD2 for D (6 bases). Looked up from germline, CDR1 is MDHEN and CDR2 is SYDVKM. The CDR3 totals 16 residues. The V end was cut by 0 bases, the J end by 2 bases, with 12 bases between. In DNA, the CDR3 is TGTGCCAGCAGTTTATGGCCTAGCGCCCCCACAGATACGCAGTATTTT. This codes for CASSLWPSAPTDTQYF.

To note about this clone: The sample carries other DNA sequences with the same CDR3. The chain couples TRBV4-1 to TRBJ1-4; D call uncertain. From germline, CDR1 is MGHRA and CDR2 YSYEKL. Trimming took 1 base from V and 7 from J, leaving 4 bases between them. This CDR3 comprises 12 residues. The CDR3: CASSQVSEKLFF. CDR3 in DNA: TGCGCCAGCAGCCAAGTCTCTGAAAAACTGTTTTTT.

The V and J genes are TRBV9 and TRBJ1-4; no clear D. V lost 0 bases and J lost 0, with 9 bases in between. In germline, CDR1 is SGDLS, CDR2 YYNGEE. The CDR3 is 16 amino acids. The chain's CDR3 is CASSVASAATNEKLFF. CDR3 DNA sequence: TGTGCCAGCAGCGTAGCTTCGGCAGCAACTAATGAAAAACTGTTTTTT.

The chain uses TRBV19 and TRBJ1-2; D perhaps matches TRBD1 (5 bases). V was trimmed by 10 bases and J by 3 bases, leaving 12 bases between them. The CDR3 consists of 12 residues. CDR1 is LNHDA, CDR2 SQIVND, per germline (reference sequence). The DNA for the CDR3 is TGTGCCACAATGGGGCATGACTATGGCTACACCTTC. Its translation is CATMGHDYGYTF.

This chain uses TRBV18 with TRBJ2-7; TRBD1 agrees at 8 bases. The junction had 4 bases not matched to a gene; V was cut back by 3 bases and J by 3 bases. CDR3 length equals 14 residues. Germline CDR1 is KGHSH and CDR2 is LQKENI. As DNA, the CDR3 is TGTGCCAGCTCACCGGGACAGGCTTTCTACGAGCAGTACTTC. Its translation is CASSPGQAFYEQYF.

The chain couples TRBV6-6 to TRBJ1-1; the D is unclear. The CDR3 has 11 residues. Trimming cost V 8 bases and J 6 bases, with 10 bases left between them. Germline V gene sequence: CDR1 MNHNY, CDR2 SVGAGI (reference sequence). CDR3 region: CASDSTAEAFF. The DNA for the CDR3 is TGTGCCAGCGATTCGACCGCTGAAGCTTTCTTT.

The rearrangement uses TRBV28 and TRBJ1-1; no firm D call. V lost 7 bases, J lost 3 bases, and 9 bases lay in between. Germline lookup yields CDR1 MDHEN and CDR2 SYDVKM. This CDR3 region has 12 residues. CDR3 in DNA: TGTGCCAGCAAAAGGGAGGACACTGAAGCTTTCTTT. Residues: CASKREDTEAFF.

V is TRBV7-8 and J is TRBJ2-7, with 7 bases matching TRBD1. Per the germline V gene, CDR1 is SGHVS and CDR2 is FQNEAQ. The length of the CDR3 is 14 residues. The V segment lost 1 base and the J segment 3 bases; nucleotides outside the gene matches: 3. Here the CDR3 reads CASSLGHRGYEQYF. The CDR3 DNA is TGTGCCAGCAGCTTAGGACACAGGGGCTACGAGCAGTACTTC.

The chain uses TRBV29-1 and TRBJ2-1, with 10 bases matching TRBD2. The J segment lost 8 bases and the V segment lost 7 bases, leaving 8 bases of the junction unmatched. Per germline, CDR1 SQVTM and CDR2 ANQGSEA. This CDR3 has 13 amino acids. DNA of the CDR3: TGCAGCGCACCACTAGCGGGGTTGGATGAGCAGTTCTTC. It is translated as CSAPLAGLDEQFF.

The rearrangement uses TRBV4-1 and TRBJ2-3; weak D call: TRBD1 (6 bases). Germline V gene sequence: CDR1 MGHRA, CDR2 YSYEKL. The ends were cut back, 6 bases at V and 0 bases at J, with 10 bases in the middle. The CDR3 extends over 14 amino acids. The CDR3 DNA reads TGCGCCAGCAGACAGGGCCTTAGCACAGATACGCAGTATTTT. Its protein is CASRQGLSTDTQYF.

The rearrangement links TRBV30 to TRBJ2-3, with D perhaps assigned TRBD1 or TRBD2 (5 bases each). Germline-derived CDR1 and CDR2 are GTSNPN and SVGIG (reference sequence). V was cut by 0 bases and J by 4 bases, with 17 bases left in between. The CDR3 is 16 amino acids. This CDR3 is CAWSVAGTSVPDTQYF. CDR3 nucleotide sequence: TGTGCCTGGAGTGTAGCAGGGACCTCCGTGCCAGATACGCAGTATTTT.

The rearrangement links TRBV29-1 to TRBJ2-4; tentative D call: TRBD1 (6 bases). The CDR3 totals 14 residues. CDR1 is SQVTM and CDR2 is ANQGSEA in the germline V gene. Trimming removed 6 bases at V and 0 bases at J, with 12 bases between. CDR3 protein: CSVQGHIAKNIQYF. The CDR3 region has the DNA TGCAGCGTACAGGGACATATAGCCAAAAACATTCAGTACTTC.

The rearrangement joins TRBV5-4 to TRBJ2-2; 7 bases are shared with TRBD1. The CDR3 consists of 14 residues. Germline V gives CDR1 SGHNT, CDR2 YYREEE (reference sequence). J lost 8 bases, V lost 1 base, and 5 bases had no gene match. The CDR3 region is CASSLLQGVGELFF. As DNA, the CDR3 is TGTGCCAGCAGCTTGCTCCAGGGGGTAGGGGAGCTGTTTTTT.

J is TRBJ1-5 and V is TRBV6-1; D uncertain. CDR1 MNHNS and CDR2 SASEGT come from the germline V gene. V shed 0 bases and J shed 5 bases, with 11 bases lying between them. This CDR3 region has 15 residues. The CDR3 DNA follows: TGTGCCAGCAGTGAAGCGGGCGGGAGAGATCAGCCCCAGCATTTT. Encoded protein: CASSEAGGRDQPQHF.

This clone was found once. CDR3 in DNA: TGTGCCAGCAGCGTAGCCCAAATGCCCGGGGAGCTGTTTTTT. As protein: CASSVAQMPGELFF. The chain carries TRBV9 and TRBJ2-2; the D is unclear. The V end lost 0 bases, the J end lost 6 bases, and 9 bases lay between the germline ends. Germline CDR1 SGDLS, CDR2 YYNGEE. The CDR3 consists of 14 residues. The complete variable domain, with remaining parts taken from reference TRBV9 and TRBJ2-2, reads DSGVTQTPKHLITATGQRVTLRCSPRSGDLSVYWYQQSLDQGLQFLIQYYNGEERAKGNILERFSAQQFPDLHSELNLSSLELGDSALYFCASSVAQMPGELFFGEGSRLTVL.

The chain combines TRBV6-4 with TRBJ2-3, with 9 bases that match TRBD2. Germline trimming cut 0 bases from V and 4 bases from J; bases unmatched to any gene: 5. The CDR3 runs 16 residues. Per the germline V gene, CDR1 is MRHNA and CDR2 is SNTAGT. In DNA, the CDR3 is TGTGCCAGCAGTGACTCGGCGGGGGGGAGTGCAGATACGCAGTATTTT. Amino acids: CASSDSAGGSADTQYF.

The chain links TRBV2 to TRBJ2-3; D is undetermined. The CDR3 runs 13 residues. V shed 6 bases and J shed 6 bases, with 13 bases lying between them. Germline loops: CDR1 SNHLY, CDR2 FYNNEI. The DNA of the CDR3 is TGTGCCAGCAGGAGAGACCAGTTGGATACGCAGTATTTT. It yields the protein CASRRDQLDTQYF. The complete variable domain, with remaining parts taken from reference TRBV2 and TRBJ2-3, reads EPEVTQTPSHQVTQMGQEVILRCVPISNHLYFYWYRQILGQKVEFLVSFYNNEISEKSEIFDDQFSVERPDGSNFTLKIRSTKLEDSAMYFCASRRDQLDTQYFGPGTRLTVL.

This chain links TRBV18 with TRBJ1-4; D gene uncertain. The germline V and J ends were trimmed by 3 bases and 0 bases, with 8 bases remaining between them. This CDR3 comprises 15 residues. Germline V gene sequence: CDR1 KGHSH, CDR2 LQKENI. The CDR3, as DNA: TGTGCCAGCTCACCGGGCAGAACAACTAATGAAAAACTGTTTTTT. Translation gives CASSPGRTTNEKLFF.

The chain links TRBV5-1 to TRBJ1-2, with 7 bases that match TRBD1. This CDR3 is 14 amino acids long. Per the germline V gene, CDR1 is SGHRS and CDR2 is YFSETQ. V was clipped by 0 bases and J by 4 bases; unmatched bases: 3. CDR3 protein: CASSLVQGSYGYTF. In nucleotides, the CDR3 is TGCGCCAGCAGCTTGGTACAGGGGAGCTATGGCTACACCTTC.

This sequence joins TRBV29-1 and TRBJ2-1; the match to TRBD2 covers 9 bases. V shed 3 bases, J shed 8 bases, and the junction held 2 bases outside the gene matches. CDR1 is SQVTM and CDR2 is ANQGSEA in the germline V gene. The CDR3 is 12 residues long. The CDR3 DNA sequence: TGCAGCGTTGAGGGGACTAGCTATGAGCAGTTCTTC. Protein: CSVEGTSYEQFF.